This passage covers 11 T cell receptor beta chains from one sample sequenced in a study of blood T cell repertoires in COVID-19. Assay: immunoSEQ multiplex PCR; the TCRdb copy retains only in-frame clones and omits some. The data hold about 190,000 clones, with 80% to 90% observed a single time. Sequenced sample: peripheral blood. All receptors derive from a man between 65 and 80 years old with active or convalescent COVID-19.

The rearrangement uses TRBV10-1 and TRBJ2-2; D is possibly TRBD1 (6 bases). Germline-derived CDR1 and CDR2 are WNHNN and SYGVQD (reference sequence). V lost 10 bases and J lost 6, with 9 bases in between. The CDR3 length is 11 residues. The CDR3 region is CATQGPGELFF. The CDR3 bases are TGCGCCACACAGGGCCCCGGGGAGCTGTTTTTT.

This chain links TRBV27 with TRBJ1-1; D is ambiguous. Germline V gene lookup returns CDR1 MNHEY and CDR2 SMNVEV (reference sequence). Trimming pared 0 bases from V and 1 base from J, leaving 6 bases between. CDR3 length equals 14 residues. In DNA, the CDR3 is TGTGCCAGCAGTTTATCAGGAGCGAACACTGAAGCTTTCTTT. Its translation is CASSLSGANTEAFF.

The table lists this clone with a count of one. V and J are TRBV11-3 and TRBJ2-1, with unresolved D. This CDR3 spans 13 amino acids. V dropped 5 bases and J dropped 8 bases, with 13 bases sitting between them. Germline V gives CDR1 SGHNT, CDR2 YENEEA. CDR3 nucleotide sequence: TGTGCCAGCAGCCATCCCGTCCGGGATGAGCAGTTCTTC. The encoded protein is CASSHPVRDEQFF.

This clone has just one count. The chain links TRBV5-6 to TRBJ2-7; 7 positions match TRBD2. With V trimmed by 5 bases and J by 2 bases, 7 bases remained unmatched. The CDR3 runs 14 residues. CDR1 SGHDT and CDR2 YYEEEE come from the germline V gene. Here the CDR3 DNA reads TGTGCCAGCAGAAAGCGGGGCAATACCTACGAGCAGTACTTC. Translation: CASRKRGNTYEQYF.

V and J are TRBV28 and TRBJ1-1; D may be TRBD1 (5 bases). This CDR3 region has 13 residues. CDR1 and CDR2 (germline): MDHEN, SYDVKM. Trimming took 1 base from V and 8 from J, leaving 11 bases between them. The CDR3: CASSLSGPPEAFF. The DNA for the CDR3 is TGTGCCAGCAGTTTATCAGGGCCCCCCGAAGCTTTCTTT.

The chain employs TRBV2 and TRBJ1-3, with 9 bases fitting TRBD1. V was clipped by 8 bases and J by 4 bases; unmatched bases: 9. Germline V CDR1 and CDR2: SNHLY, FYNNEI. CDR3 length: 15 amino acids. The CDR3 DNA reads as TGTGCCAGCGCTACCACCGGGACAGGGGGAAACACCATATATTTT. This translates into CASATTGTGGNTIYF.

This clone was observed once. The chain uses TRBV9 and TRBJ2-2, with TRBD2 identical over 12 bases. The CDR3 spans 18 residues. The germline CDR1 and CDR2 sequences are SGDLS and YYNGEE. The V segment lost 4 bases and the J segment 6 bases; nucleotides outside the gene matches: 13. The CDR3 DNA reads as TGTGCCAGCAGCTCTACCCCGCGACTAGCGGGAGTAGCCGGGGAGCTGTTTTTT. This gives the protein CASSSTPRLAGVAGELFF.

The chain joins TRBV6-6 to TRBJ2-7; the D gene is possibly TRBD1 (7 bases). The germline V gene has CDR1 MNHNY and CDR2 SVGAGI (reference sequence). The CDR3 runs 14 residues. V lost 7 bases to trimming and J lost 4 bases, with 17 bases between them. CDR3 protein: CASIYTRGEYEQYF. Here the CDR3 DNA reads TGTGCCAGCATCTACACCAGGGGGGAATACGAGCAGTACTTC.

The rearrangement joins TRBV7-2 to TRBJ2-1; weak D call: TRBD1 (8 bases). The germline CDR1 and CDR2 sequences are SGHTA and FQGNSA. V lost 4 bases, J lost 4 bases, and 14 bases lay in between. This CDR3 region has 15 residues. The CDR3 sequence is CASSYRGGGYNEQFF. The CDR3 DNA follows: TGTGCCAGCAGCTACAGGGGGGGCGGGTACAATGAGCAGTTCTTC.

This rearrangement joins TRBV29-1 to TRBJ2-1; D is unresolved. The CDR3 consists of 17 residues. Looked up from germline, CDR1 is SQVTM and CDR2 is ANQGSEA. The V end was cut by 2 bases, the J end by 0 bases, with 17 bases between. CDR3 sequence reads: CSVELSDLGSSYNEQFF. For the CDR3, the DNA is TGCAGCGTTGAACTTTCAGATCTTGGCAGCTCCTACAATGAGCAGTTCTTC.

The chain combines TRBV18 with TRBJ2-7, with D unclear. The CDR3 length is 12 residues. CDR1 is KGHSH and CDR2 is LQKENI in the germline V gene. The V end was cut by 2 bases, the J end by 6 bases, with 8 bases between. The CDR3 DNA sequence: TGTGCCAGCTCACCATTTGCAGGCGAGCAGTACTTC. Amino acid sequence: CASSPFAGEQYF.